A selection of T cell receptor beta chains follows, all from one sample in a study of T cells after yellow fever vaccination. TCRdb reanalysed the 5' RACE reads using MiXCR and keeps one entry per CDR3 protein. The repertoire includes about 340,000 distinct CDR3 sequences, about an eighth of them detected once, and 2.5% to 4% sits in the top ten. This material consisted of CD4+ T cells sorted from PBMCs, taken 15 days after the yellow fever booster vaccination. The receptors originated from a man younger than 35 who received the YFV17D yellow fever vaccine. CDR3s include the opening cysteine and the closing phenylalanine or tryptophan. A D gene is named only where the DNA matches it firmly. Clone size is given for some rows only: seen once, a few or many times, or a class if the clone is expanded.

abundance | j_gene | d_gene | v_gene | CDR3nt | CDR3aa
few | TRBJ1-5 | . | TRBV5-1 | TGCGCCAGCAGCTTGGGGGAAGCTAGCAATCAGCCCCAGCATTTT | CASSLGEASNQPQHF
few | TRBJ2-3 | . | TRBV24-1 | TGTGCCACCAGTGAGTGGCAGACAGATACGCAGTATTTT | CATSEWQTDTQYF
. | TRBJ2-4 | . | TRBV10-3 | TGTGCCATCTCTAGCAAGGGAGCCAAAAACATTCAGTACTTC | CAISSKGAKNIQYF
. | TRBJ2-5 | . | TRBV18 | TGTGCCAGCTCACCCACAGGGATGCGAGAGACCCAGTACTTC | CASSPTGMRETQYF
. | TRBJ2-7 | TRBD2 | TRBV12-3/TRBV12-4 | TGTGCCAGCGGAACCGGGACTAGCAGGGGTGAGCAGTACTTC | CASGTGTSRGEQYF
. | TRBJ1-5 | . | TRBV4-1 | TGCGCCAGCAGCCAGAGTTCCGCGTCCAATCAGCCCCAGCATTTT | CASSQSSASNQPQHF
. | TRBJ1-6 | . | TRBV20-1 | TGCAGTGCTAGTCCTCGGAAACGGTCACCCCTCCACTTT | CSASPRKRSPLHF
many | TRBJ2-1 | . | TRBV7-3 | TGTGCCAGCAGCATACTGGGACCCCCCAATGAGCAGTTCTTC | CASSILGPPNEQFF
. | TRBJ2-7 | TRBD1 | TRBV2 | TGTGCCAGCAGCGGACAGGGGGCTACCTACGAGCAGTACTTC | CASSGQGATYEQYF
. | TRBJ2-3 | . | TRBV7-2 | TGTGCCAGCACCACTTCCCCCGGGGGTGGCACAGATACGCAGTATTTT | CASTTSPGGGTDTQYF
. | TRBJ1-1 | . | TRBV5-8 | TGTGCCAGCAGCTTGGCCGTTACTCCGGGCACTGAAGCTTTCTTT | CASSLAVTPGTEAFF
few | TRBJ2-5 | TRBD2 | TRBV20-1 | TGCAGTGCTTCTGACGGGGGGGCACAAGAGACCCAGTACTTC | CSASDGGAQETQYF
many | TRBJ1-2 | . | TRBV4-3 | TGCGCCAGCACCCGGCAGGCAGGGGACTCCTATGGCTACACCTTC | CASTRQAGDSYGYTF
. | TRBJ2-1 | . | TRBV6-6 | TGTGCCAGCAAAGCCTCCCAGGGATTGGAGCAGTTCTTC | CASKASQGLEQFF
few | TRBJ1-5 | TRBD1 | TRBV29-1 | TGCAGCGTCCAGGGACAGGGGTACGATCAGCCCCAGCATTTT | CSVQGQGYDQPQHF
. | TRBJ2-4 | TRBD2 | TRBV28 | TGTGCCAGCCGCTCACTGGCTAGCGGGGGACGCTTTCAGTACTTC | CASRSLASGGRFQYF
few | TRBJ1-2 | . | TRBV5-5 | TGTGCCAGCAGCCCACTAGGGGATAACTATGGCTACACCTTC | CASSPLGDNYGYTF
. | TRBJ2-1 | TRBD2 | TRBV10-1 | TGCGCCAGCAGTGAGGGGACTAGCGGGCACAATGAGCAGTTCTTC | CASSEGTSGHNEQFF